A single sample gave rise to the 24 T cell receptor beta chains below, sequenced in a study of CD8+ T cells in alopecia areata. Once RNA had been extracted, it was reverse transcribed into cDNA to act as the sequencing template. The table came from immunoSEQ multiplex PCR; TCRdb's copy has only in-frame clones and leaves some out. This table has 150,000 or so clones, over 70% appearing once. The sequencing used CD8+ T cells sorted from blood, collected at week 0. The receptors originated from a human donor with alopecia areata.

J is TRBJ2-3 and V is TRBV9, with 9 bases matching TRBD2. The germline gives CDR1 SGDLS, CDR2 YYNGEE. J gave up 6 bases and V 3 bases, and 8 bases lay outside the gene matches. This CDR3 spans 15 amino acids. The CDR3, as DNA: TGTGCCAGCAGCGCTTATGGCGGGAGGGCTGATACGCAGTATTTT. Translating it yields CASSAYGGRADTQYF. Combining the CDR3 with reference TRBV9 and TRBJ2-3 gives the whole variable domain DSGVTQTPKHLITATGQRVTLRCSPRSGDLSVYWYQQSLDQGLQFLIQYYNGEERAKGNILERFSAQQFPDLHSELNLSSLELGDSALYFCASSAYGGRADTQYFGPGTRLTVL.

This clone was picked up a small number of times. The V and J genes are TRBV7-3 and TRBJ2-1; TRBD1 might be the D (5 bases). With 5 bases removed from V and 7 bases from J, the gap between germline ends came to 21 bases. The CDR3 loop spans 16 amino acids. Germline V gene lookup returns CDR1 SGHTA and CDR2 FQGTGA. Here the CDR3 reads CASSRPAGFAKNEQFF. CDR3 nucleotide sequence: TGTGCCAGCAGCCGGCCGGCAGGGTTTGCGAAGAATGAGCAGTTCTTC. The variable domain in full, with the rest retrieved from reference TRBV7-3 and TRBJ2-1, is GAGVSQTPSNKVTEKGKYVELRCDPISGHTALYWYRQSLGQGPEFLIYFQGTGAADDSGLPNDRFFAVRPEGSVSTLKIQRTERGDSAVYLCASSRPAGFAKNEQFFGPGTRLTVL.

The V gene is TRBV11-2, the J gene TRBJ2-1, with 8 bases identical to TRBD1. Per the germline V gene, CDR1 is SGHAT and CDR2 is FQNNGV. V shed 3 bases and J 5 bases; nucleotides not matched to a gene: 6. The length of the CDR3 is 15 residues. Here the CDR3 reads CASSFYLDRDNEQFF. In DNA, the CDR3 is TGTGCCAGCAGCTTTTACCTGGACAGGGACAATGAGCAGTTCTTC.

The genes are TRBV7-8 and TRBJ2-3, with 12 bases matching TRBD2. After removal of 3 bases from V and 2 bases from J, the junction contained 9 bases not matched to a gene. This CDR3 has 18 amino acids. Looked up from germline, CDR1 is SGHVS and CDR2 is FQNEAQ. The CDR3 region is CASSFGLAGYRDTDTQYF. The CDR3 DNA is TGTGCCAGCAGCTTCGGACTAGCGGGGTACCGGGACACAGATACGCAGTATTTT.

With regard to this clone: The same CDR3 arises from other DNA sequences in this sample as well. The rearrangement joins TRBV10-2 to TRBJ2-2; D is ambiguous. The CDR3 is 11 residues long. Germline CDR1 is WSHSY and CDR2 is SAAADI. V dropped 6 bases and J dropped 2 bases, with 1 base sitting between them. The CDR3 sequence is CASRNTGELFF. In DNA form, the CDR3 reads TGCGCCAGCAGAAACACCGGGGAGCTGTTTTTT.

This rearrangement joins TRBV27 to TRBJ2-5; 8 bases map to TRBD1. J was trimmed by 0 bases and V by 8 bases; bases with no gene match: 17. The CDR3 covers 18 residues. Germline CDR1 is MNHEY and CDR2 is SMNVEV (reference sequence). Here the CDR3 reads CASAPISTGGKYQETQYF. CDR3 nucleotides: TGTGCCAGCGCCCCCATCTCCACAGGGGGAAAGTACCAAGAGACCCAGTACTTC.

V usage is TRBV20-1 and J usage is TRBJ2-5; the D gene is possibly TRBD2 (5 bases). The CDR3 consists of 11 residues. With 3 bases removed from V and 5 bases from J, the gap between germline ends came to 7 bases. Germline CDR1 is DFQATT and CDR2 is SNEGSKA (reference sequence). The CDR3: CSAREVETQYF. The CDR3 coding sequence is TGCAGTGCTAGGGAGGTGGAGACCCAGTACTTC.

As regards this clone: The sample has other DNA sequences that encode this CDR3 too. V is TRBV6-5 and J is TRBJ2-7; D is uncertain. The germline gives CDR1 MNHEY, CDR2 SVGAGI. The CDR3 extends over 13 amino acids. V lost 0 bases, J lost 4 bases, and 7 bases lay in between. This chain's CDR3 is CASSYSKGYEQYF. CDR3 nucleotides: TGTGCCAGCAGTTACTCGAAAGGTTACGAGCAGTACTTC.

This sequence joins TRBV2 and TRBJ2-3; 12 nucleotides agree with TRBD2. Germline V lookup: CDR1 SNHLY, CDR2 FYNNEI. The CDR3 sequence is 17 residues long. With V trimmed by 8 bases and J by 0 bases, 9 bases remained unmatched. This CDR3 is CASGYRTSGDSTDTQYF. The DNA for the CDR3 is TGTGCCAGCGGATACCGGACTAGCGGGGACAGCACAGATACGCAGTATTTT.

This chain uses TRBV7-9 with TRBJ2-7; D not certain. Germline assignment: CDR1 SEHNR and CDR2 FQNEAQ (reference sequence). The CDR3 has 13 residues. Deletions cut 6 bases from V and 6 bases from J, with 15 bases between. The DNA of the CDR3 is TGTGCCAGCAGGACGGATCTTACAATCGAGCAGTACTTC. Amino acid sequence: CASRTDLTIEQYF.

The CDR3 nucleotides are TGTGCCAGCAGCCCAATTTCGGGAGACACTGAAGCTTTCTTT. Encoded protein: CASSPISGDTEAFF. The rearrangement links TRBV7-6 to TRBJ1-1; D ambiguous. The germline gives CDR1 SGHVS, CDR2 FNYEAQ. This CDR3 spans 14 amino acids. Trimming took off 5 bases at V and 3 bases at J, with 13 bases between the two ends.

This chain connects TRBV11-2 to TRBJ2-1; D ambiguous. The CDR3 is 12 amino acids. V was clipped by 5 bases and J by 12 bases, with 14 bases between them. CDR1 SGHAT and CDR2 FQNNGV come from the germline V gene. CDR3 nucleotides: TGTGCCAGCAGCCTCTCCTATTGGGGGCAGTTCTTC. It yields the protein CASSLSYWGQFF. Filled out from reference TRBV11-2 and TRBJ2-1, the complete variable domain reads EAGVAQSPRYKIIEKRQSVAFWCNPISGHATLYWYQQILGQGPKLLIQFQNNGVVDDSQLPKDRFSAERLKGVDSTLKIQPAKLEDSAVYLCASSLSYWGQFFGPGTRLTVL.

The chain combines TRBV2 with TRBJ2-7; 7 bases align to TRBD1. CDR1 and CDR2 from the germline V gene are SNHLY and FYNNEI. The V segment lost 6 bases and the J segment 1 base; nucleotides outside the gene matches: 18. The CDR3 runs to 18 residues. CDR3 coding DNA: TGTGCCAGCAGGCTACCTTCCGGGACAGCGGTAGATTCCTACGAGCAGTACTTC. It is translated as CASRLPSGTAVDSYEQYF.

This clone was observed once. The chain employs TRBV7-8 and TRBJ1-5; 9 positions agree with TRBD1. This CDR3 has 16 amino acids. V gave up 5 bases and J gave up 3 bases; unmatched junction bases: 8. The germline V gene encodes CDR1 SGHVS and CDR2 FQNEAQ. The CDR3 reads CASSPLGQGSNQPQHF. The CDR3 DNA reads as TGTGCCAGCAGCCCGTTGGGACAGGGATCCAATCAGCCCCAGCATTTT.

V usage is TRBV10-3 and J usage is TRBJ2-1, with 8 positions matching TRBD1. Germline V gene sequence: CDR1 ENHRY, CDR2 SYGVKD. Trimming took 10 bases from V and 1 from J; bases not matched to a gene: 3. The CDR3 runs to 13 residues. In DNA, the CDR3 is TGTGCCAGCAACAGGGGGTCCTACAATGAGCAGTTCTTC. Translated: CASNRGSYNEQFF.

The chain recombines TRBV7-6 with TRBJ2-2; D is ambiguous. The CDR3 totals 13 residues. Per germline, CDR1 SGHVS and CDR2 FNYEAQ. V shed 2 bases and J shed 6 bases, with 7 bases lying between them. The CDR3 DNA is TGTGCCAGCAGCTTATCTGGGGCCGGGGAGCTGTTTTTT. Protein product: CASSLSGAGELFF.

This sequence joins TRBV5-1 and TRBJ2-7, with 11 nucleotides matching TRBD2. Germline CDR1 and CDR2: SGHRS and YFSETQ. The V gene end was trimmed by 2 bases and the J gene end by 1 base; junction bases not matched to a gene: 2. This CDR3 spans 15 amino acids. Here the CDR3 DNA reads TGCGCCAGCAGCTTCACTAGCGGGAGTTCCTACGAGCAGTACTTC. Translated: CASSFTSGSSYEQYF.

This clone was observed a few times. The chain joins TRBV14 to TRBJ2-1, with TRBD2 identical over 8 bases. The CDR3 has 15 amino acids. Looked up from germline, CDR1 is SGHDN and CDR2 is FVKESK. V gave up 2 bases and J gave up 10 bases; unmatched junction bases: 10. The CDR3 here is CASSQIAGTDREQFF. As DNA, the CDR3 is TGTGCCAGCAGCCAAATAGCGGGGACCGACAGGGAGCAGTTCTTC.

The V gene is TRBV27, the J gene TRBJ2-1; 13 bases line up with TRBD2. The CDR3 is 15 amino acids. Germline CDR1 and CDR2: MNHEY and SMNVEV (reference sequence). The junction had 4 bases not matched to a gene; V was cut back by 2 bases and J by 9 bases. The CDR3 is CASSLGTSGTGEQFF. Here the CDR3 DNA reads TGTGCCAGCAGTTTAGGGACTAGCGGGACAGGTGAGCAGTTCTTC.

This chain uses TRBV27 with TRBJ2-7, with 8 positions matching TRBD2. The CDR3 length is 15 residues. Per germline, CDR1 MNHEY and CDR2 SMNVEV (reference sequence). Unmatched junction bases numbered 8, after V lost 3 bases and J lost 4 bases. This chain's CDR3 is CASSLNGRAWYEQYF. CDR3 sequence (DNA): TGTGCCAGCAGTTTGAACGGGAGGGCATGGTACGAGCAGTACTTC.

This chain joins TRBV4-2 and TRBJ1-5; D not certain. V was clipped by 0 bases and J by 3 bases, with 6 bases between them. Per the germline V gene, CDR1 is LGHNA and CDR2 is YNFKEQ. The CDR3 is 14 amino acids. The CDR3 bases are TGTGCCAGCAGCCAAGAAGCGAACAATCAGCCCCAGCATTTT. Its protein product is CASSQEANNQPQHF.

The gene calls are TRBV6-6 and TRBJ1-4, with 10 bases lining up with TRBD1. The germline V gene encodes CDR1 MNHNY and CDR2 SVGAGI (reference sequence). CDR3 length: 15 residues. V lost 5 bases and J lost 6; bases outside the gene matches: 6. CDR3 in DNA: TGTGCCAGCAGTCGGACCGGGACAGGGGATGAAAAACTGTTTTTT. It is translated as CASSRTGTGDEKLFF.

In regard to this clone: The sample carries other DNA sequences with the same CDR3. The chain uses TRBV29-1 and TRBJ2-4, with a possible D match to TRBD2 (6 bases). Germline CDR1 SQVTM, CDR2 ANQGSEA. V gave up 4 bases and J gave up 2 bases, with 9 bases separating them. This CDR3 contains 13 residues. The CDR3 is CSVVGGTKNIQYF. The DNA of the CDR3 is TGCAGCGTTGTTGGGGGGACCAAAAACATTCAGTACTTC.

This chain uses TRBV9 with TRBJ2-2; D possibly matches TRBD1 or TRBD2 (5 bases each). This CDR3 region has 15 residues. Trimming shortened V by 0 bases and J by 2 bases, and 8 bases separated the two germline ends. The V gene's germline CDR1 is SGDLS and CDR2 YYNGEE. CDR3 region: CASSVGGVNTGELFF. CDR3 nucleotides: TGTGCCAGCAGCGTAGGAGGGGTAAACACCGGGGAGCTGTTTTTT.